This TCR beta chain is from a study of CD8 T cells in ankylosing spondylitis. This clonotype showed up just a few times. Antigen unknown. This CDR3 contains 14 residues. Looked up from germline, CDR1 is SGHRS and CDR2 is YFSETQ. Trimming left V 0 bases short and J 4 bases short, with 11 bases between. Overall study findings and caveats: A TCR beta motif of fewer than 10 highly homologous variants seemed to mark ankylosing spondylitis blood. Within matched ankylosing spondylitis synovial fluid, disease-linked clones were reportedly significantly enriched.

5'-RACE, quantitative and with molecular barcodes, yielded the TCR beta libraries. Each CDR3 protein is one row after TCRdb ran MiXCR on the 5' RACE reads. The sample records about 250,000 distinct CDR3 sequences, under 35% being singletons. The TCR originated in a male donor with ankylosing spondylitis or in good health (not recorded which). Sequenced sample: blood, either unsorted or a sorted T cell fraction (not recorded which). The J gene is TRBJ2-7, the V gene TRBV5-1; no clear D. In DNA, the CDR3 is TGCGCCAGCAGCTTGGGATGGAGACAATACGAGCAGTACTTC. This sequence encodes CASSLGWRQYEQYF.